Listed below are T cell receptor beta chains from one sample, sequenced in a study of blood T cells in healthy people across ages. MiXCR was run by TCRdb on the 5' RACE reads, yielding one entry per CDR3 protein. There are more than 900,000 distinct CDR3 sequences in the sample; 29% occur only once, and 10% lies in the top ten. The same data also went into a second study, on T cells of mothers and their children.

The sequenced material came from blood. Receptor source: a woman aged 40 to 50 in good health. Each CDR3 is given with its conserved first and last residue. The D gene is left open where the match is weak. Expanded clones get a size class; other rows say once, few or many, or leave the size out.

v_call,clone_size,j_call,d_call,cdr3_aa,cdr3_nt
TRBV15,few,TRBJ1-2,.,CATSSRARRDGYTF,TGTGCCACCAGCAGCCGGGCCAGACGGGATGGCTACACCTTC
TRBV18,many,TRBJ2-7,.,CASAQGSGPIYEQYF,TGTGCCAGCGCCCAGGGCTCTGGGCCCATCTACGAGCAGTACTTC
TRBV5-1,many,TRBJ1-6,.,CASSLAQQGIAYNSPLHF,TGCGCCAGCAGCTTGGCCCAGCAGGGCATTGCGTATAATTCACCCCTCCACTTT
TRBV7-9,few,TRBJ2-7,.,CASSESWGCYEQYF,TGTGCCAGCAGCGAGAGCTGGGGGTGTTACGAGCAGTACTTC
TRBV15,.,TRBJ2-1,TRBD1,CATSTTPGQGADEQFF,TGTGCCACCAGCACGACACCGGGACAGGGGGCAGATGAGCAGTTCTTC
TRBV7-2,few,TRBJ2-3,.,CALGDAYGTQYF,TGTGCACTTGGGGATGCGTATGGTACGCAGTATTTT
TRBV6-6,.,TRBJ1-5,.,CASSPDLQPQHF,TGTGCCAGCAGCCCGGACTTACAGCCCCAGCATTTT
TRBV24-1,many,TRBJ2-1,TRBD2,CATSGAGGYNEQFF,TGTGCCACCAGTGGAGCGGGGGGATACAATGAGCAGTTCTTC
TRBV6-6,.,TRBJ1-2,.,CASSYLDRELEHGYTF,TGTGCCAGCAGTTACCTCGATCGGGAGTTGGAGCATGGCTACACCTTC
TRBV28,few,TRBJ2-7,.,CASSLAPGWIEQYF,TGTGCCAGCAGTTTAGCGCCAGGGTGGATCGAGCAGTACTTC
TRBV12-3/TRBV12-4,.,TRBJ2-3,.,CASSPAVSTDTQYF,TGTGCCAGCAGTCCAGCCGTGAGCACAGATACGCAGTATTTT
TRBV7-2,.,TRBJ2-3,.,CASGGANTDTQYF,TGTGCCAGCGGCGGGGCGAACACAGATACGCAGTATTTT
TRBV29-1,.,TRBJ1-2,.,CSVEDGYYGYTF,TGCAGCGTTGAGGATGGGTACTATGGCTACACCTTC
TRBV6-2/TRBV6-3,.,TRBJ1-5,TRBD1,CASRRDDRAGNQPQHF,TGTGCCAGCAGACGTGACGACAGGGCGGGCAATCAGCCCCAGCATTTT
TRBV10-3,.,TRBJ2-3,TRBD2,CAISDRAGENTDTQYF,TGTGCCATCAGCGACCGAGCGGGGGAAAACACAGATACGCAGTATTTT
TRBV5-1,few,TRBJ2-1,.,CASSLVGHPYNEQFF,TGCGCCAGCAGCTTAGTGGGTCATCCCTACAATGAGCAGTTCTTC
TRBV5-1,few,TRBJ1-2,TRBD1,CASTPGQGRYGYTF,TGCGCCAGCACTCCCGGACAGGGGAGATATGGCTACACCTTC
TRBV5-6,.,TRBJ1-5,.,CASSLQGPHQPQHF,TGTGCCAGCAGCCTACAGGGTCCCCATCAGCCCCAGCATTTT
TRBV11-2,many,TRBJ1-2,.,CASSTTGFDYGYTF,TGTGCCAGCAGCACAACAGGGTTTGACTATGGCTACACCTTC
TRBV14,few,TRBJ1-2,.,CASSQTDGYGYTF,TGTGCCAGCAGCCAGACCGATGGCTATGGCTACACCTTC
TRBV20-1,.,TRBJ2-7,TRBD1,CSASRDRGNYEQYF,TGCAGTGCTAGCCGGGACAGGGGCAACTACGAGCAGTACTTC
TRBV18,many,TRBJ1-2,TRBD1,CASSPTGDRANGYTF,TGTGCCAGCTCACCTACAGGGGACCGTGCGAATGGCTACACCTTC
TRBV6-5,.,TRBJ1-2,.,CASSESGASYGYTF,TGTGCCAGCAGTGAAAGTGGGGCGAGCTATGGCTACACCTTC
TRBV3-1,.,TRBJ1-2,TRBD1,CASSRTGTGRGYTF,TGTGCCAGCAGCCGAACGGGGACAGGTCGGGGCTACACCTTC
TRBV12-3/TRBV12-4,few,TRBJ2-1,.,CASNLGLISNEQFF,TGTGCCAGCAACCTTGGACTGATCTCCAATGAGCAGTTCTTC
TRBV6-6,few,TRBJ1-2,TRBD1,CASSYSRDRNYGYIF,TGTGCCAGCAGTTACTCGAGGGACAGAAACTATGGCTACATCTTC
TRBV7-9,.,TRBJ1-1,TRBD1,CASSPLETGRNTEAFF,TGTGCCAGCAGCCCGTTAGAGACAGGGAGGAACACTGAAGCTTTCTTT
TRBV12-3/TRBV12-4,many,TRBJ2-7,TRBD1,CASKPGQGAEQYF,TGTGCCAGCAAGCCGGGACAGGGGGCCGAGCAGTACTTC
TRBV29-1,once,TRBJ2-7,TRBD1,CSVGDRPLHYEQYF,TGCAGCGTTGGGGACAGGCCCCTACACTACGAGCAGTACTTC
TRBV7-9,few,TRBJ1-1,.,CASSFLRGWVTEAFF,TGTGCCAGCAGCTTCCTAAGAGGGTGGGTCACTGAAGCTTTCTTT
TRBV10-3,many,TRBJ2-5,.,CAISVAETQYF,TGTGCCATCAGTGTTGCAGAGACCCAGTACTTC
TRBV4-1,.,TRBJ1-4,TRBD1,CASSRGQGLFF,TGCGCCAGCAGTCGAGGACAGGGGCTGTTTTTT
TRBV29-1,many,TRBJ2-1,.,CSVSKRLNEQFF,TGCAGCGTTTCAAAGCGTCTCAATGAGCAGTTCTTC
TRBV20-1,.,TRBJ2-4,TRBD1,CSAWDRVAKNIQYF,TGCAGTGCTTGGGACAGGGTAGCCAAAAACATTCAGTACTTC
TRBV7-9,many,TRBJ2-3,TRBD1,CASSRQGDTQYF,TGTGCCAGCAGCCGACAGGGAGATACGCAGTATTTT
TRBV7-6,few,TRBJ2-5,.,CASSLESRVETQYF,TGTGCCAGCAGCTTGGAGAGCAGGGTTGAGACCCAGTACTTC
TRBV5-1,.,TRBJ1-2,.,CASSLGSAGRSYGYTF,TGCGCCAGCAGCTTGGGATCGGCAGGGCGCAGCTATGGCTACACCTTC
TRBV20-1,few,TRBJ2-7,.,CSARDSGAPYEQYF,TGCAGTGCTAGAGATTCAGGGGCCCCCTACGAGCAGTACTTC
TRBV6-1,many,TRBJ1-2,.,CASSEVGIGYTF,TGTGCCAGCAGTGAAGTTGGGATCGGCTACACCTTC
TRBV29-1,many,TRBJ2-3,TRBD2,CSVELLAGGPQYF,TGCAGCGTGGAACTTCTAGCGGGGGGGCCGCAGTATTTT
TRBV29-1,many,TRBJ1-1,.,CSLRQGEWGTEAFF,TGCAGCCTCCGTCAGGGAGAATGGGGCACTGAAGCTTTCTTT
TRBV11-1,few,TRBJ2-7,.,CASSLAEDLEQYF,TGTGCCAGCAGCTTAGCTGAGGACCTCGAGCAGTACTTC
TRBV5-1,.,TRBJ2-6,.,CAGSFVVGTGANVLTF,TGCGCCGGCAGCTTCGTCGTAGGGACTGGGGCCAACGTCCTGACTTTC
TRBV12-5,few,TRBJ1-2,.,CASGLDPGRHSYGYTF,TGTGCTAGTGGTTTGGACCCGGGCCGTCATTCCTATGGCTACACCTTC
TRBV29-1,.,TRBJ1-1,.,CSVEGEVKSTEAFF,TGCAGCGTTGAAGGGGAGGTGAAAAGCACTGAAGCTTTCTTT